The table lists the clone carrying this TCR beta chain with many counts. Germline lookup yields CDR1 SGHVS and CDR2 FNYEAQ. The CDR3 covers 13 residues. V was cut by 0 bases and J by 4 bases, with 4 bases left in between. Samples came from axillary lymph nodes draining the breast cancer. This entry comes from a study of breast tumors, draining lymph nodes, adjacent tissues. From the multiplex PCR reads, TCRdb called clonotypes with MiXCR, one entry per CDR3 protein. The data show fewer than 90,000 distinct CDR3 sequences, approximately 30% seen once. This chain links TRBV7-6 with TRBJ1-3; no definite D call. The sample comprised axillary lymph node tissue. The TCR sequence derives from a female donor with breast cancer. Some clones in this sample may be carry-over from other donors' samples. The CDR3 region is CASSLARGNTIYF. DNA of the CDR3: TGTGCCAGCAGCTTAGCCAGAGGAAACACCATATATTTT.